These 5 T cell receptor beta chains came from one sample sequenced in a study of blood T cell repertoires in COVID-19. TCRdb keeps only in-frame clones here, not all; method: immunoSEQ multiplex PCR. The repertoire has 90,000 to 150,000 clones, roughly 81% of them found once; the top ten carry roughly a tenth. The sequencing sample was made of peripheral blood. These receptors were collected from a human donor in a cohort sampled during active COVID-19.

V is TRBV4-1 and J is TRBJ1-1, with TRBD1 as a possible D gene (6 bases). The germline gives CDR1 MGHRA, CDR2 YSYEKL. The CDR3 sequence is 15 residues long. Trimming shortened V by 0 bases and J by 9 bases, and 17 bases separated the two germline ends. In DNA, the CDR3 is TGCGCCAGCAGCCAAGAAATGGTACAGGGTCTCCAAGCTTTCTTT. Translation: CASSQEMVQGLQAFF.

A single count supports this clone. The chain uses TRBV24-1 and TRBJ2-7; possibly TRBD1 for D (6 bases). CDR3 length: 14 residues. Per the germline V gene, CDR1 is KGHDR and CDR2 is SFDVKD. V shed 4 bases and J shed 6 bases, with 15 bases lying between them. Here the CDR3 DNA reads TGTGCCACCAGTGAATCCACAGGGTTCTCCGAGCAGTACTTC. Translation gives CATSESTGFSEQYF.

The CDR3 DNA reads as TGTGCCAGTAGTAGGCAGGGACAGAAAAGAACCAATCAGCCCCAGCATTTT. It specifies CASSRQGQKRTNQPQHF. The chain combines TRBV19 with TRBJ1-5; 7 bases are shared with TRBD1. This CDR3 is 17 amino acids long. After removal of 4 bases from V and 3 bases from J, the junction contained 12 bases not matched to a gene. Germline CDR1 reads LNHDA; CDR2 reads SQIVND (reference sequence).

In its sample, this clone was seen a few times. The chain is built from TRBV2 and TRBJ2-7, with a tentative D call TRBD1 (6 bases). Trimming left V 7 bases short and J 1 base short, with 14 bases between. Germline-derived CDR1 and CDR2 are SNHLY and FYNNEI. CDR3 length equals 14 residues. In DNA form, the CDR3 reads TGTGCCAGCATTCGGACAGCATCGTCCTACGAGCAGTACTTC. Residues: CASIRTASSYEQYF.

The chain employs TRBV28 and TRBJ1-2; 8 bases match TRBD1. V trimming: 2 bases; J trimming: 7 bases; junction bases outside the gene matches: 12. Per the germline V gene, CDR1 is MDHEN and CDR2 is SYDVKM. This CDR3 is 16 amino acids long. CDR3 protein: CASSLPPGGGSGGYTF. The DNA for the CDR3 is TGTGCCAGCAGTTTACCGCCAGGGGGCGGGTCTGGTGGCTACACCTTC.